Many counts were recorded for the clone carrying this T cell receptor (beta chain). Its antigen is unidentified. TCRbeta library preparation incorporated unique molecular identifiers. From the PCR reads, TCRdb called clonotypes with MiXCR, one entry per CDR3 protein. The table shows 90,000 to 100,000 distinct CDR3 sequences, with more than 20% occurring only once. The record originates from a study of T-cell reconstitution after alpha-beta-depleted transplantation in children. General study results and limits: About two months after transplant, alpha-beta T cells reportedly came from several hundred expanded graft clones.

This specimen consisted of PBMCs, obtained before TCRalphabeta/CD19-depleted stem cell transplant. This TCR was recovered from a boy aged 2-15 years with acute lymphoblastic leukemia, due to receive a stem cell transplant.

In nucleotides, the CDR3 is TGCAGTGCTAGAGTAGCGGGAATGGAGACCCAGTACTTC. This gives the protein CSARVAGMETQYF. V gene TRBV20-1 combines with J gene TRBJ2-5, with 8 bases matching TRBD2. CDR3 length equals 13 residues. In germline, CDR1 is DFQATT, CDR2 SNEGSKA (reference sequence). The V gene end was trimmed by 1 base and the J gene end by 5 bases; junction bases not matched to a gene: 3.